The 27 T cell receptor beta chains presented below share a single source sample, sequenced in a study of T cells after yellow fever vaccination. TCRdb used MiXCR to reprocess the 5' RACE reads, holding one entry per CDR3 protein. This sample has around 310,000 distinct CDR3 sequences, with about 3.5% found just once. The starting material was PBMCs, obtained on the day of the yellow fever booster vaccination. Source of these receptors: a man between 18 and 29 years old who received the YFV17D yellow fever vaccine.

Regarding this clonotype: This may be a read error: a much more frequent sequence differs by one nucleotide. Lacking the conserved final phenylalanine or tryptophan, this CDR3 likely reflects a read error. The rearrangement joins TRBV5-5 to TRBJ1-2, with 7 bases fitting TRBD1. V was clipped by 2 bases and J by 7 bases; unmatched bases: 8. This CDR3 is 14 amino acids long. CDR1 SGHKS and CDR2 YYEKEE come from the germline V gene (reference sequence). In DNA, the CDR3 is TGTGCCAGCAGCTTAACTAGGGACAGAGGTGGCTACACCTCC. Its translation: CASSLTRDRGGYTS.

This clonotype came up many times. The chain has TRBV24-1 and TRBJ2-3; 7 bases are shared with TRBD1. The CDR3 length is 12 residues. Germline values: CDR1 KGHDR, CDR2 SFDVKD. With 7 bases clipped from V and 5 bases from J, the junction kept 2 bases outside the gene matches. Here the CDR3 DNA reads TGTGCCACCAGAGGGGGCGGAGATACGCAGTATTTT. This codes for CATRGGGDTQYF.

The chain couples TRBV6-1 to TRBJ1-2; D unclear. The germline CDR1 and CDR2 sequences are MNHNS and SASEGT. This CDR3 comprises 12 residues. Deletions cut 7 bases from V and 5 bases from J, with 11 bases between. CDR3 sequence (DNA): TGTGCCAGCAAAGGCGGAGGATATGGCTACACCTTC. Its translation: CASKGGGYGYTF.

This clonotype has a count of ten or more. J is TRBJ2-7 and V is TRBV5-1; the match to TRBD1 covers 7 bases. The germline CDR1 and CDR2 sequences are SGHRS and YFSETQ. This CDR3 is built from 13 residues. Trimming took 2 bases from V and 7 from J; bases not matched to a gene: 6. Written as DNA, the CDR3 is TGCGCCAGCAGCTTCCAGGACAGGATAGAGCAGTACTTC. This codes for CASSFQDRIEQYF.

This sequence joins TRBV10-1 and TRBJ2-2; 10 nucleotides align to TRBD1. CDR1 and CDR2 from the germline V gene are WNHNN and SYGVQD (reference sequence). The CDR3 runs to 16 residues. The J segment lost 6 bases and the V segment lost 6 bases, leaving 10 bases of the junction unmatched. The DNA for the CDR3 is TGCGCCAGCAGGCCGGGACAGGGGATCGGGGCCGGGGAGCTGTTTTTT. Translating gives CASRPGQGIGAGELFF.

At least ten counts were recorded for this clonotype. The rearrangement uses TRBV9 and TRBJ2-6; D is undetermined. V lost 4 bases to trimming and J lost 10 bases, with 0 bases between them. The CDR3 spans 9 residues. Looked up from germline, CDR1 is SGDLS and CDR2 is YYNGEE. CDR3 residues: CASSNVLTF. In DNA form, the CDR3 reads TGTGCCAGCAGCAACGTCCTGACTTTC.

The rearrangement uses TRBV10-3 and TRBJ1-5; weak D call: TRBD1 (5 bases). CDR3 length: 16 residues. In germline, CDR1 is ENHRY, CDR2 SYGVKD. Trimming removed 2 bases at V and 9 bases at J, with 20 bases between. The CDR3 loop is CAISEVGERLSGPQHF. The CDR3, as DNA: TGTGCCATCAGTGAGGTAGGGGAGAGGCTTTCCGGGCCCCAGCATTTT.

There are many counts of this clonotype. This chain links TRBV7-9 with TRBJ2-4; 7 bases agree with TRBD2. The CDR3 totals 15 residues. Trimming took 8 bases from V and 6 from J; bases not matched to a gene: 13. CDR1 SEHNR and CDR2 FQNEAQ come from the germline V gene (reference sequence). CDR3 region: CASLLAGGGSNIQYF. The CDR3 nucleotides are TGTGCCAGCTTACTAGCAGGCGGGGGATCAAACATTCAGTACTTC. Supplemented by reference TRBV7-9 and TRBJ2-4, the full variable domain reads DTGVSQNPRHKITKRGQNVTFRCDPISEHNRLYWYRQTLGQGPEFLTYFQNEAQLEKSRLLSDRFSAERPKGSFSTLEIQRTEQGDSAMYLCASLLAGGGSNIQYFGAGTRLSVL.

CDR3 in amino acids: CASSYWKRDTQYF. The CDR3 nucleotides read TGTGCCAGCAGTTACTGGAAGAGGGATACGCAGTATTTT. J is TRBJ2-3 and V is TRBV6-5; D remains ambiguous. The CDR3 spans 13 residues. Germline CDR1 is MNHEY and CDR2 is SVGAGI. Trimming removed 1 base at V and 6 bases at J, with 8 bases between.

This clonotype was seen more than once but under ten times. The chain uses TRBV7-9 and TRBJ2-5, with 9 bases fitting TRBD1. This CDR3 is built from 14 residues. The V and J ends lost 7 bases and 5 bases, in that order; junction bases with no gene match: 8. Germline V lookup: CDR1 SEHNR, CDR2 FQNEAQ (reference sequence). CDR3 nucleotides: TGTGCCAGCAACCCACAGGGGGCAGCGGAGACCCAGTACTTC. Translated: CASNPQGAAETQYF.

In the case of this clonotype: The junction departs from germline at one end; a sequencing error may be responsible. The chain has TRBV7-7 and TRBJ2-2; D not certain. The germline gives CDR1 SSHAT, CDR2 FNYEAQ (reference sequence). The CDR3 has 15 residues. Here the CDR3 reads CASSPRRTNTGELFF. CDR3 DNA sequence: TGTGCTAGCAGCCCAAGACGGACGAACACCGGGGAGCTGTTTTTT.

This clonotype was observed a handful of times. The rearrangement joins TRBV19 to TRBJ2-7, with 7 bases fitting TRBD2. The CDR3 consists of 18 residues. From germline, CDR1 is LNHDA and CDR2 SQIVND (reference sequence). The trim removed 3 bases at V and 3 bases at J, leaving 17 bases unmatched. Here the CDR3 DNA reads TGTGCCAGTAGTATCGCCCTAGGAGGTAGCGGGTGGATCTACGAGCAGTACTTC. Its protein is CASSIALGGSGWIYEQYF.

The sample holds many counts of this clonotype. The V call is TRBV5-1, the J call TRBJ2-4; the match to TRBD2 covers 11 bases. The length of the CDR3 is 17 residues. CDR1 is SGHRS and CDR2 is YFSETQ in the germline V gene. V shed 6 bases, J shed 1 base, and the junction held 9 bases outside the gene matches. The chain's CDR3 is CASNSGTSGLAKNIQYF. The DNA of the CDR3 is TGCGCCAGCAACTCCGGGACTAGCGGTCTTGCCAAAAACATTCAGTACTTC.

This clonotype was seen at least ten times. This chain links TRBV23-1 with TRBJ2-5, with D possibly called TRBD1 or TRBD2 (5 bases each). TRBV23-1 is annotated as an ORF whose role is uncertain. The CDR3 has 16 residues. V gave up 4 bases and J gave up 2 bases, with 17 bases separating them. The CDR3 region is CASSRAEGMGQETQYF. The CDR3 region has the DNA TGCGCCAGCAGTCGGGCCGAGGGGATGGGGCAAGAGACCCAGTACTTC.

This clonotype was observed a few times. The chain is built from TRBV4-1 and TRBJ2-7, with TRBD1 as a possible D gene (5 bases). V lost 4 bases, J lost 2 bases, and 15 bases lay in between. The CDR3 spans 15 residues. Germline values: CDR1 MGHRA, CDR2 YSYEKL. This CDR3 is CASSPQVSGPYEQYV. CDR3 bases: TGCGCCAGCAGCCCCCAGGTGTCAGGGCCCTACGAGCAGTACGTC.

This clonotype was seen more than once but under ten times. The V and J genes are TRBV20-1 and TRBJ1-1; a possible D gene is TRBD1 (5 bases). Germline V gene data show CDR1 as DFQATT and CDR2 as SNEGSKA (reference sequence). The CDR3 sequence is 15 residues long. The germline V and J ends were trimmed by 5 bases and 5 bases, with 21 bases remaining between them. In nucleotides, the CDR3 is TGCAGTGCTCCACACCCAGGGACGGGATCGACTGAAGCTTTCTTT. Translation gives CSAPHPGTGSTEAFF.

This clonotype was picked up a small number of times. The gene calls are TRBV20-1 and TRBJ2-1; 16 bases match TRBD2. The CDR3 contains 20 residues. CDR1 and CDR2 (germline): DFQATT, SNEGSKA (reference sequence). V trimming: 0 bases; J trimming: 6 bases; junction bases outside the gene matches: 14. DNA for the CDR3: TGCAGTGCTAGAGATCTCGTGGGACTAGCGGGGGGGCCCTCTTCCAATGAGCAGTTCTTC. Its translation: CSARDLVGLAGGPSSNEQFF.

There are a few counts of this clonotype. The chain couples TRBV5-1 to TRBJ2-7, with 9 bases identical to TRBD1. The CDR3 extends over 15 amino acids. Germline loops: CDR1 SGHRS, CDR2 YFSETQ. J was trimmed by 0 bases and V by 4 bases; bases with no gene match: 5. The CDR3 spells CASSPRDRDSYEQYF. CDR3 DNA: TGCGCCAGCAGCCCTCGGGACAGGGACTCCTACGAGCAGTACTTC.

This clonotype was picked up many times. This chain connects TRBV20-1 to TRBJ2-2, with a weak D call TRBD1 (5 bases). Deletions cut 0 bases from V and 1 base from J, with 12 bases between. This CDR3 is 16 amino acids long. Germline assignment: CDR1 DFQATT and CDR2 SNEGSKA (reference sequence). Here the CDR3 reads CSARDSGSWNTGELFF. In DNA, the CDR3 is TGCAGTGCTAGAGATTCAGGGTCATGGAACACCGGGGAGCTGTTTTTT.

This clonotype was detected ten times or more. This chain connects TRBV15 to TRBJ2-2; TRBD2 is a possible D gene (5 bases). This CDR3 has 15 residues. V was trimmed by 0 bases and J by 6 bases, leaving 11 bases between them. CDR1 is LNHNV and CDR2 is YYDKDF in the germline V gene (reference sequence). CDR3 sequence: CATSRDLREAGELFF. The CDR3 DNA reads TGTGCCACCAGCAGAGATTTGAGGGAAGCCGGGGAGCTGTTTTTT.

CDR3 amino acids: CASSPRVREGTGELFF. Written as DNA, the CDR3 is TGTGCCAGCAGCCCAAGGGTGAGGGAAGGAACCGGGGAGCTGTTTTTT. This chain connects TRBV3-2 to TRBJ2-2; the D call TRBD2 from the table was never checked on the DNA. TRBV3-2 is annotated as a pseudogene. The CDR3 extends over 16 amino acids.

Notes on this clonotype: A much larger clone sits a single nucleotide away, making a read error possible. The CDR3 bases are TGTGCCAGCAGTTTCCGGGGGACCACCTACGAGCAGTACTTC. Its protein is CASSFRGTTYEQYF. The rearrangement links TRBV6-2 or TRBV6-3 to TRBJ2-7; the D gene is possibly TRBD2 (6 bases). Germline V gene lookup returns CDR1 MNHEY and CDR2 SVGEGT. The ends were cut back, 4 bases at V and 2 bases at J, with 12 bases in the middle. The CDR3 covers 14 residues.

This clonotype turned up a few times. The CDR3 region is CASKGTRGTAMNTEAFF. The CDR3 DNA sequence: TGTGCCAGTAAAGGGACTAGAGGGACTGCTATGAACACTGAAGCTTTCTTT. The J gene is TRBJ1-1, the V gene TRBV19; a weak D match, TRBD1 (5 bases). Trimming took 7 bases from V and 0 from J, leaving 21 bases between them. The CDR3 contains 17 residues. Germline loops: CDR1 LNHDA, CDR2 SQIVND (reference sequence).

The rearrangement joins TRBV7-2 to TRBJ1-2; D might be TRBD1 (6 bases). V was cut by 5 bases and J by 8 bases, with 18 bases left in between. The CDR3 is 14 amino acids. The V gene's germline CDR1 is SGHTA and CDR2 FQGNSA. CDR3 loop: CASSRDLQGGGYTF. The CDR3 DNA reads TGTGCCAGCAGCCGAGATCTACAGGGAGGAGGCTACACCTTC.

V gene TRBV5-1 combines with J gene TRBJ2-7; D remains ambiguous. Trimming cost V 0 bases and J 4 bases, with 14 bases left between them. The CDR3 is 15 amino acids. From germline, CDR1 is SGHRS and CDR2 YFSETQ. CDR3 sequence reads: CASSLDGGPGYEQYF. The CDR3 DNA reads TGCGCCAGCAGCTTGGACGGCGGTCCGGGTTACGAGCAGTACTTC.

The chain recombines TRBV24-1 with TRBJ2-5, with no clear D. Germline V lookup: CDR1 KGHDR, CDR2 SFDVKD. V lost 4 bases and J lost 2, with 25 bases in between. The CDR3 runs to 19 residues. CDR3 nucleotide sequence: TGTGCCACCAGTGACCCTACAACCCCTTCCAGATGGGTTCAAGAGACCCAGTACTTC. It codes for CATSDPTTPSRWVQETQYF.

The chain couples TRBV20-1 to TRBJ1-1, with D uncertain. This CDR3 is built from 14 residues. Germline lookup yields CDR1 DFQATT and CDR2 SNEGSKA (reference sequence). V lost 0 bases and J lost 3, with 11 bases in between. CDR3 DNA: TGCAGTGCTAGAGATAGATTAGGGTACACTGAAGCTTTCTTT. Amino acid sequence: CSARDRLGYTEAFF.